Detailed here is one TCR beta chain. Its antigen is not identified. All of the isolated RNA was reverse transcribed, so expressed TCRB transcripts were sequenced. Profiled with immunoSEQ multiplex PCR; TCRdb holds only in-frame clones, not every one. The sample carries around 500,000 clones, about an eighth recorded once. This specimen comes from a study of beta chain features in type 1 diabetes. General study points: Type 1 diabetes patients had VDJ junctions that carried fewer insertions and more deletions. For cells with high TCR expression, cDNA sequencing could yield over-representation.

The CDR3 length is 12 residues. Trimming stripped 5 bases from V and 3 bases from J, with 5 bases between. Germline V gives CDR1 SGHRS, CDR2 YFSETQ. Sequencing used naive CD4+ T cells from blood. The sequence was obtained from a woman aged 18 to 35 in good health. This rearrangement joins TRBV5-1 to TRBJ2-2; no reliable D call. CDR3 amino acids: CASSSDTGELFF. The DNA for the CDR3 is TGCGCCAGCAGTTCGGACACCGGGGAGCTGTTTTTT.